These T cell receptor beta chains were read from a single sample in a study of shared clonotypes between healthy human individuals. The data were produced by immunoSEQ multiplex PCR, yet TCRdb's version contains in-frame clones alone and is incomplete. This table holds about 1 million clones, about 75% found once. The sequenced material came from memory CD4+ T cells sorted from blood. The receptors were sampled from a man younger than 35 in good health. The CDR3 runs from the conserved cysteine through the conserved F or W. Fields, in order: V gene, CDR3 length, J gene, D gene, clone size, CDR3 protein, CDR3 DNA. A D gene is named only where the DNA matches it firmly. Clone size appears in some rows only: once, few, many, or a class for an expanded clone.

v_gene: TRBV29-1; len: 13; j_gene: TRBJ2-3; d_gene: NA; abundance: NA; CDR3aa: CSVEDPLTDTQYF; CDR3nt: TGCAGCGTTGAAGATCCCCTCACAGATACGCAGTATTTT
v_gene: TRBV5-1; len: 15; j_gene: TRBJ1-6; d_gene: TRBD1; abundance: few; CDR3aa: CASSAWTGNNSPLHF; CDR3nt: TGCGCCAGCAGCGCCTGGACAGGGAATAATTCACCCCTCCACTTT
v_gene: TRBV28; len: 12; j_gene: TRBJ1-5; d_gene: NA; abundance: few; CDR3aa: CASSAEKQPQHF; CDR3nt: TGTGCCAGCAGTGCCGAGAAGCAGCCCCAGCATTTT
v_gene: TRBV7-9; len: 16; j_gene: TRBJ2-3; d_gene: TRBD1; abundance: NA; CDR3aa: CASSLRQGEGTDTQYF; CDR3nt: TGTGCCAGCAGCTTAAGACAGGGGGAGGGCACAGATACGCAGTATTTT
v_gene: TRBV18; len: 14; j_gene: TRBJ2-7; d_gene: TRBD1; abundance: NA; CDR3aa: CASSLNRGSYEQYF; CDR3nt: TGTGCCAGCTCACTCAACAGGGGATCCTACGAGCAGTACTTC
v_gene: TRBV18; len: 14; j_gene: TRBJ2-1; d_gene: NA; abundance: few; CDR3aa: CASSPNEAVSEQFF; CDR3nt: TGTGCCAGCTCACCAAACGAAGCTGTCAGCGAGCAGTTCTTC
v_gene: TRBV29-1; len: 14; j_gene: TRBJ2-3; d_gene: NA; abundance: once; CDR3aa: CSVALGSTTDTQYF; CDR3nt: TGCAGCGTTGCCCTGGGGAGCACTACAGATACGCAGTATTTT
v_gene: TRBV5-1; len: 16; j_gene: TRBJ2-5; d_gene: NA; abundance: NA; CDR3aa: CASSSRGEAGSETQYF; CDR3nt: TGCGCCAGCAGCTCCCGCGGGGAAGCCGGGTCGGAGACCCAGTACTTC
v_gene: TRBV2; len: 12; j_gene: TRBJ1-1; d_gene: NA; abundance: NA; CDR3aa: CASTKGVGEAFF; CDR3nt: TGTGCCAGCACAAAAGGGGTGGGTGAAGCTTTCTTT
v_gene: TRBV30; len: 12; j_gene: TRBJ2-4; d_gene: NA; abundance: NA; CDR3aa: CAWSVGQGGWYF; CDR3nt: TGTGCCTGGAGTGTCGGGCAGGGGGGTTGGTACTTC
v_gene: TRBV13; len: 16; j_gene: TRBJ1-1; d_gene: TRBD1; abundance: few; CDR3aa: CASSLGAWDREVEAFF; CDR3nt: TGTGCCAGCAGCTTAGGCGCCTGGGACAGGGAGGTTGAAGCTTTCTTT
v_gene: TRBV19; len: 12; j_gene: TRBJ2-3; d_gene: NA; abundance: NA; CDR3aa: CASSIWPNTQYF; CDR3nt: TGTGCCAGTAGTATATGGCCCAATACGCAGTATTTT
v_gene: TRBV6-6; len: 14; j_gene: TRBJ2-5; d_gene: TRBD2; abundance: NA; CDR3aa: CASSVLAGVETQYF; CDR3nt: TGTGCCAGCAGTGTACTAGCGGGAGTAGAGACCCAGTACTTC
v_gene: TRBV5-8; len: 15; j_gene: TRBJ1-1; d_gene: NA; abundance: many; CDR3aa: CASSQRTVRNTEAFF; CDR3nt: TGTGCCAGCAGCCAGAGGACAGTGAGAAACACTGAAGCTTTCTTT
v_gene: TRBV5-4; len: 15; j_gene: TRBJ1-1; d_gene: NA; abundance: few; CDR3aa: CASSPPGLMNTEAFF; CDR3nt: TGTGCCAGCAGTCCCCCGGGGCTGATGAACACTGAAGCTTTCTTT
v_gene: TRBV4-1; len: 16; j_gene: TRBJ1-5; d_gene: NA; abundance: NA; CDR3aa: CASSQDDNLGNQPQHF; CDR3nt: TGCGCCAGCAGCCAAGATGACAACCTTGGCAATCAGCCCCAGCATTTT
v_gene: TRBV6-6; len: 15; j_gene: TRBJ1-5; d_gene: TRBD1; abundance: few; CDR3aa: CASRIDRAQVQPQHF; CDR3nt: TGTGCCAGCAGAATTGACAGGGCGCAGGTTCAGCCCCAGCATTTT
v_gene: TRBV4-1; len: 14; j_gene: TRBJ1-2; d_gene: TRBD1; abundance: NA; CDR3aa: CASSLRDRRDGYTF; CDR3nt: TGCGCCAGCAGCCTGAGGGACAGGAGAGATGGCTACACCTTC
v_gene: TRBV10-2; len: 17; j_gene: TRBJ1-4; d_gene: TRBD1; abundance: NA; CDR3aa: CASSEPGQGATGEKLFF; CDR3nt: TGCGCCAGCAGTGAGCCGGGACAGGGGGCGACGGGTGAAAAACTGTTTTTT
v_gene: TRBV7-2; len: 15; j_gene: TRBJ2-3; d_gene: TRBD2; abundance: once; CDR3aa: CASSFRLAGTDTQYF; CDR3nt: TGTGCCAGCAGCTTTCGACTAGCGGGCACAGATACGCAGTATTTT
v_gene: TRBV9; len: 17; j_gene: TRBJ2-2; d_gene: TRBD2; abundance: NA; CDR3aa: CASSQRESGSRTGELFF; CDR3nt: TGTGCCAGCAGCCAGAGAGAAAGCGGGAGTAGGACCGGGGAGCTGTTTTTT
v_gene: TRBV15; len: 13; j_gene: TRBJ2-2; d_gene: NA; abundance: NA; CDR3aa: CATSREATGELFF; CDR3nt: TGTGCCACCAGCAGAGAGGCCACCGGGGAGCTGTTTTTT
v_gene: TRBV30; len: 13; j_gene: TRBJ1-2; d_gene: TRBD1; abundance: NA; CDR3aa: CAWSFTGDYGYTF; CDR3nt: TGTGCCTGGAGTTTCACAGGGGACTATGGCTACACCTTC
v_gene: TRBV25-1; len: 14; j_gene: TRBJ1-2; d_gene: NA; abundance: NA; CDR3aa: CASTPPGGGYGYTF; CDR3nt: TGTGCCAGCACTCCCCCGGGTGGGGGCTATGGCTACACCTTC
v_gene: TRBV21-1; len: 16; j_gene: TRBJ1-5; d_gene: NA; abundance: once; CDR3aa: CASSKERCQGDQPQHF; CDR3nt: TGTGCCAGCAGCAAAGAAAGGTGCCAAGGAGATCAGCCCCAGCATTTT
v_gene: TRBV19; len: 13; j_gene: TRBJ2-7; d_gene: TRBD2; abundance: NA; CDR3aa: CASSIGGGYEQYF; CDR3nt: TGTGCCAGTAGTATAGGGGGGGGCTACGAGCAGTACTTC
v_gene: TRBV5-1; len: 15; j_gene: TRBJ1-1; d_gene: NA; abundance: NA; CDR3aa: CASSPTDLGGAEAFF; CDR3nt: TGCGCCAGCAGCCCCACGGACCTCGGGGGTGCTGAAGCTTTCTTT
v_gene: TRBV5-4; len: 16; j_gene: TRBJ2-3; d_gene: TRBD2; abundance: NA; CDR3aa: CASSQSGSVWTDTQYF; CDR3nt: TGTGCCAGCAGTCAGAGCGGGAGTGTCTGGACAGATACGCAGTATTTT
v_gene: TRBV4-1; len: 15; j_gene: TRBJ2-7; d_gene: NA; abundance: NA; CDR3aa: CASSQEWTAPYEQYF; CDR3nt: TGCGCCAGCAGCCAAGAATGGACGGCCCCATACGAGCAGTACTTC
v_gene: TRBV5-1; len: 15; j_gene: TRBJ2-1; d_gene: TRBD2; abundance: NA; CDR3aa: CASSPEGTSGNEQFF; CDR3nt: TGCGCCAGCAGCCCAGAGGGGACTAGTGGAAATGAGCAGTTCTTC
v_gene: TRBV6-6; len: 15; j_gene: TRBJ1-2; d_gene: NA; abundance: NA; CDR3aa: CASSYSPTALGGYTF; CDR3nt: TGTGCCAGCAGTTACTCGCCGACAGCCCTAGGGGGCTACACCTTC
v_gene: TRBV5-1; len: 14; j_gene: TRBJ1-1; d_gene: NA; abundance: few; CDR3aa: CASSLSGGHTEAFF; CDR3nt: TGCGCCAGCAGCCTATCCGGGGGGCACACTGAAGCTTTCTTT
v_gene: TRBV28; len: 13; j_gene: TRBJ2-5; d_gene: TRBD2; abundance: NA; CDR3aa: CASRGGGRETQYF; CDR3nt: TGTGCCAGCCGCGGGGGCGGGAGGGAGACCCAGTACTTC
v_gene: TRBV6-1; len: 15; j_gene: TRBJ2-7; d_gene: TRBD2; abundance: NA; CDR3aa: CASSEVAGGPYEQYF; CDR3nt: TGTGCCAGCAGTGAAGTCGCGGGAGGGCCCTACGAGCAGTACTTC
v_gene: TRBV5-1; len: 15; j_gene: TRBJ2-3; d_gene: TRBD1; abundance: NA; CDR3aa: CASSSTGESTDTQYF; CDR3nt: TGCGCCAGCAGCTCGACAGGGGAGAGCACAGATACGCAGTATTTT
v_gene: TRBV5-6; len: 15; j_gene: TRBJ1-4; d_gene: NA; abundance: NA; CDR3aa: CASRYRRGGNEKLFF; CDR3nt: TGTGCCAGCAGATACCGAAGGGGCGGGAATGAAAAACTGTTTTTT
v_gene: TRBV29-1; len: 14; j_gene: TRBJ1-5; d_gene: NA; abundance: once; CDR3aa: CSVESNTGNQPQHF; CDR3nt: TGCAGCGTTGAATCAAACACGGGGAATCAGCCCCAGCATTTT